This T cell receptor beta chain was obtained from a study of blood T cell repertoires in COVID-19. This clone was detected once. Sequence at one end of the junction differs from germline and may be a read error. The CDR3 runs 15 residues. Germline V CDR1 and CDR2: KGHSH, LQKENI. Here immunoSEQ multiplex PCR was the method, and the copy in TCRdb shows in-frame clones only, minus some. Among about 98,000 clones, roughly 84% were seen once, and the ten largest hold roughly 4.4%. The specimen was peripheral blood. The chain carries TRBV18 and TRBJ2-1; TRBD2 matches 10 bases. The TCR originated in a human donor in a cohort sampled during active COVID-19. The CDR3: CASSPPSGGNNEQFF. CDR3 DNA: TGTGCCAGCTCTCCACCTAGCGGGGGCAACAATGAGCAGTTCTTC.